This entry lists 3 T cell receptor beta chains sequenced from one sample in a study of CD8 T cells in ankylosing spondylitis. No antigen is known for these receptors. Broader study findings: A TCR beta motif of eight highly homologous variants appeared characteristic of ankylosing spondylitis blood.

TCRdb re-called the 5' RACE reads with MiXCR, one entry per CDR3 protein. The data show under 850,000 distinct CDR3 sequences, around a fifth seen once. Sequenced material: blood, either unsorted or a sorted T cell fraction (not recorded which). The receptors here all came from a male donor with ankylosing spondylitis.

This clonotype was seen repeatedly, ten times or more. This chain joins TRBV20-1 and TRBJ1-5, with D tentatively TRBD1 (6 bases). Germline loops: CDR1 DFQATT, CDR2 SNEGSKA (reference sequence). V was shortened by 6 bases and J by 2 bases, with 8 bases between the two germline ends. The CDR3 runs to 12 residues. The CDR3 DNA is TGCAGTGCCCGGACAGGCAATCAGCCCCAGCATTTT. It translates to CSARTGNQPQHF.

The V and J genes are TRBV15 and TRBJ2-3; 9 bases agree with TRBD2. Germline V gene data show CDR1 as LNHNV and CDR2 as YYDKDF (reference sequence). V dropped 5 bases and J dropped 0; count of bases not matched to a gene: 9. This CDR3 comprises 17 residues. For the CDR3, the DNA is TGTGCCACCAGCTCCTTCGGGCTAGCGGGAAGCACAGATACGCAGTATTTT. It specifies CATSSFGLAGSTDTQYF.

The rearrangement uses TRBV9 and TRBJ1-6; unclear D gene. In germline, CDR1 is SGDLS, CDR2 YYNGEE. CDR3 size: 13 residues. The V gene lost 1 base and the J gene lost 3 bases, with 2 bases spanning the gap. CDR3 protein: CASSVNYNSPLHF. The CDR3 region has the DNA TGTGCCAGCAGCGTAAACTATAATTCACCCCTCCACTTT.